This note documents a single T cell receptor beta chain sequence. As yet, its antigen is unknown. Expressed TCRB transcripts were sequenced after all isolated RNA was converted to cDNA. TCRdb's table, derived via immunoSEQ multiplex PCR, lists solely in-frame clones and lacks some. The sample contains 450,000 to 600,000 clones, about 29% of which appear only once. This sample is drawn from a study of beta chain features in type 1 diabetes. Study background: Analysis included around 110,000,000 sorted cells drawn from all samples.

Study-level points and caveats: Fewer junction insertions and more nucleotide deletions appeared in type 1 diabetes patients. Patients with Type 1 diabetes showed moderately but significantly shorter TCRB CDR3s in all four CD4+ subsets.

Trimming removed 0 bases from V and 7 bases from J; junction bases left unmatched: 7. The CDR3 has 16 residues. Germline loops: CDR1 MNHEY, CDR2 SVGAGI. The sample consisted of naive CD4+ T cells from blood. This receptor was taken from a man aged 18 to 30 in good health. This rearrangement joins TRBV6-5 to TRBJ2-7; TRBD2 matches 12 bases. CDR3 DNA sequence: TGTGCCAGCAGTTACTCCAGACTAGCGGGAGTGGGGGAGCAGTACTTC. Its translation: CASSYSRLAGVGEQYF.